Sequencing of this T cell receptor (beta chain) was carried out in a study of blood T cell repertoires in COVID-19 (dated by TCRdb to the early 2020s). Notes on the research overall: The collaborator samples originated in the United States, Italy and Spain and spanned the acute and convalescent phases of COVID-19. The repertoires were released in a freely available public database meant as a resource for research on the immune response to SARS-CoV-2. The dataset comprised deeply sampled blood TCRbeta repertoires from subjects exposed to, actively infected with, or recovered from COVID-19. The material from the prospective study consisted of cDNA or gDNA derived from T cells, B-cell-depleted T cells, or PBMCs. A de-identified subject ID, COVID-19 status, age in years and sex were almost always included in the sample metadata. The samples were drawn from two sources: the first 160 participants of the ongoing ImmuneRACE study, and over 1,000 subjects contributed by 6 global collaborators. HLA class I and class II types, where available, came from metadata supplied by the sample provider rather than from assay-based typing.

Findings and caveats that apply to the study as a whole: Clinical and demographic metadata were provided uncurated, with the amount varying by source and participant.

The immunoSEQ Assay, a bias-controlled multiplex PCR, was used to amplify TCRbeta CDR3 regions from genomic DNA. Regarding the original processing steps: The number of nucleated cells in each sample was estimated from the amplification of reference gene primers within the assay. Sequence reads were collapsed and filtered to measure the absolute abundance of every unique TCRbeta CDR3 rearrangement. For each sample, productive Simpson clonality was calculated as the square root of Simpson's diversity index across productive rearrangements. TCRdb stores this immuneACCESS table with in-frame sequences only. Part of the clones is absent; in the studies checked, under half of the shortfall reflects unresolved V genes, and no reason is known for the rest. The DNA was the basis for D and trimming; V, J and clone size are from that table. The sample table shows over 250,000 clones, and roughly 77% are seen once. The top ten constitute 2.5% to 4% of the sample.

With regard to this clone: Its antigen is currently not known. No clone much larger than this one lies a single base away; base qualities are absent.

Each collaborating institution followed its own protocols to collect whole blood in K2EDTA tubes. For TCRbeta analysis, collaborators shipped samples in one of three forms: frozen whole blood, isolated PBMCs, or DNA extracted from either of those sample types. This sequence originates from a woman of 80 years or more with acute or convalescent COVID-19. The sequencing input was peripheral blood.

This receptor carries the CDR3 CASGPEPQHF. The sequence in DNA is TGTGCCAGCGGTCCGGAGCCCCAGCATTTT. This sequence uses TRBV6-6 and TRBJ1-5; no D gene call is confident. CDR1 and CDR2 are read off the germline V gene (reference sequence) as MNHNY and SVGAGI. From its cysteine to its phenylalanine, the CDR3 spans 10 amino acids. The retained sequence is limited to the CDR3, 30 bases, with the frame set at the first base. V was cut back by 8 bases and J by 8 bases, leaving a gap of 7 bases between them.